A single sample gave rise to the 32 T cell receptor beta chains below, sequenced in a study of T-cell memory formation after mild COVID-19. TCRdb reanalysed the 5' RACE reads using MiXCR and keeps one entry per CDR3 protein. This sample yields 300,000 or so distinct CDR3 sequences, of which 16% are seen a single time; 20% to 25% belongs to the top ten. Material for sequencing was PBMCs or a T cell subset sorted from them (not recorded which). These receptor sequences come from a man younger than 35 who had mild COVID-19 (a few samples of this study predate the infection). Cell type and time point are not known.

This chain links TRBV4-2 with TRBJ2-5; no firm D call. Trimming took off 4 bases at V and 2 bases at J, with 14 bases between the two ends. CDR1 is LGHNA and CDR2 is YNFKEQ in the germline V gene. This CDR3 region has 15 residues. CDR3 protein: CASSPRWAQQETQYF. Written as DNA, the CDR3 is TGTGCCAGCAGCCCCCGTTGGGCACAACAAGAGACCCAGTACTTC.

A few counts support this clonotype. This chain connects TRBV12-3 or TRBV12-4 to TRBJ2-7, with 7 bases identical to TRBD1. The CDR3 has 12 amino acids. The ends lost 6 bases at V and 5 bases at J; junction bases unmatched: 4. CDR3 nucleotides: TGTGCCAGCAGCACGACAGGGCACGAGCAGTACTTC. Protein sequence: CASSTTGHEQYF.

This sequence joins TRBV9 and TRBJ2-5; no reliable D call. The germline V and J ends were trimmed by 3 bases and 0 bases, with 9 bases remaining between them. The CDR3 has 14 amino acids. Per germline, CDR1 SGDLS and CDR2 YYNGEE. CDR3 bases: TGTGCCAGCAGCGCCGGATTGTACCAAGAGACCCAGTACTTC. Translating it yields CASSAGLYQETQYF.

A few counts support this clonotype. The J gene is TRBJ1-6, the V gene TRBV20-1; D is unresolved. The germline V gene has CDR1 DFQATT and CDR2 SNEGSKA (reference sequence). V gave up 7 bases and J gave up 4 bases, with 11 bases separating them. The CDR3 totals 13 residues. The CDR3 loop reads CSGLADYNSPLHF. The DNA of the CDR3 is TGCAGTGGGCTGGCAGATTATAATTCACCCCTCCACTTT.

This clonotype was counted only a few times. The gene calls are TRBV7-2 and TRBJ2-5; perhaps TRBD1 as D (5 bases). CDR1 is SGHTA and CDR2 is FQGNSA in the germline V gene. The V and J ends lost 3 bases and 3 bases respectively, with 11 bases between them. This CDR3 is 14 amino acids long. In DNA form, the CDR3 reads TGTGCCAGCAGCTTTAATTCAGGGAAAGAGACCCAGTACTTC. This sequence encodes CASSFNSGKETQYF.

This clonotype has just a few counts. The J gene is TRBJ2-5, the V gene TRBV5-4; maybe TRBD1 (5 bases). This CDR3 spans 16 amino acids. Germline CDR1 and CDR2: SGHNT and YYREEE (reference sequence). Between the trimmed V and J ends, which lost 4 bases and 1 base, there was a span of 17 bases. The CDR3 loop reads CASSLAARGPQETQYF. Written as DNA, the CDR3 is TGTGCCAGCAGCCTTGCGGCAAGGGGCCCCCAAGAGACCCAGTACTTC.

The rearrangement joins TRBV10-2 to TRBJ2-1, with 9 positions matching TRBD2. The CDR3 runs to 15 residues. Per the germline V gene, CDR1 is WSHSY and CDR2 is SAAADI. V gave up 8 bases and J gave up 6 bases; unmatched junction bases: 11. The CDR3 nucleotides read TGCGCCAGCCACCAAGTTGGGACTAGCTTCAATGAGCAGTTCTTC. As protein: CASHQVGTSFNEQFF.

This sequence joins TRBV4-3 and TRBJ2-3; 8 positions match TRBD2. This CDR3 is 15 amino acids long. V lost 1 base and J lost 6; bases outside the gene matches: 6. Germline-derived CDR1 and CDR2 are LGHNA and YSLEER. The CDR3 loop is CASSQVGGLVDTQYF. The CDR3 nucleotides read TGCGCCAGCAGCCAAGTGGGGGGACTAGTGGATACGCAGTATTTT.

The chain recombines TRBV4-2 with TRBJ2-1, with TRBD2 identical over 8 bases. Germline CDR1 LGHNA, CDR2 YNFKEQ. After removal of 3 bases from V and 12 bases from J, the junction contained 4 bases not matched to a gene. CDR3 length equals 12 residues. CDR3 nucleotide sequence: TGTGCCAGCAGCCAGTTAGCGGGGAGGCAGTTCTTC. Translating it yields CASSQLAGRQFF.

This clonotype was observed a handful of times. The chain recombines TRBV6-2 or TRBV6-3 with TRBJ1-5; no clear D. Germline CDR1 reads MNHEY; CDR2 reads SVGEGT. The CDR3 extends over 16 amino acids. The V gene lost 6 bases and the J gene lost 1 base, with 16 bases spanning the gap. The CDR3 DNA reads TGTGCCAGCAGGGACTGGGCTGGGATAAGCAATCAGCCCCAGCATTTT. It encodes CASRDWAGISNQPQHF.

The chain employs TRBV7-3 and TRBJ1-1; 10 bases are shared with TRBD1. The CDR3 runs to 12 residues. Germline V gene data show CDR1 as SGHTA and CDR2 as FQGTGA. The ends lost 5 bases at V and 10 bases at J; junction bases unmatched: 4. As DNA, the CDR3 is TGTGCCAGCAGCCCGACAGGGGGCTTAGCTTTCTTT. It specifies CASSPTGGLAFF. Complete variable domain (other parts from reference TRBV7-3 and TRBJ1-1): GAGVSQTPSNKVTEKGKYVELRCDPISGHTALYWYRQSLGQGPEFLIYFQGTGAADDSGLPNDRFFAVRPEGSVSTLKIQRTERGDSAVYLCASSPTGGLAFFGQGTRLTVV.

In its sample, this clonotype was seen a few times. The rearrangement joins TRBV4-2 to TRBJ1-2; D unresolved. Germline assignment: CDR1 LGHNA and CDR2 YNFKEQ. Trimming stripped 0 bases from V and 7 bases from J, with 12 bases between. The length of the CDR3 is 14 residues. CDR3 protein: CASSQEGGRSGYTF. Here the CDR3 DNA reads TGTGCCAGCAGCCAAGAAGGAGGGCGGAGTGGCTACACCTTC.

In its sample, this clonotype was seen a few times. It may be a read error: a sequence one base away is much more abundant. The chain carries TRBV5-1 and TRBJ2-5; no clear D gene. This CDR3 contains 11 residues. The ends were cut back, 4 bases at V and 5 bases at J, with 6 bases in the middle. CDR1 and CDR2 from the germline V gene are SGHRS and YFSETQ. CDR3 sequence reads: CASSHGETQYF. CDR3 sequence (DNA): TGCGCCAGCAGCCATGGGGAGACCCAGTACTTC.

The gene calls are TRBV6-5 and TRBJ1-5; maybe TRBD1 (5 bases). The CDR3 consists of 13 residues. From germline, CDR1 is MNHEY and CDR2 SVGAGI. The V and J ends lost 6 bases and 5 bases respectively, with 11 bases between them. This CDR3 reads CASSRDGYQPQHF. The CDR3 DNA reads TGTGCCAGCAGCAGGGACGGATATCAGCCCCAGCATTTT.

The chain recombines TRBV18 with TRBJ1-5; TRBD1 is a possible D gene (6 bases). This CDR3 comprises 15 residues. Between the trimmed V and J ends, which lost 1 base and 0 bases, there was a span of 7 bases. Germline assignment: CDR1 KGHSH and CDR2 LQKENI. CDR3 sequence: CASSPQDSSNQPQHF. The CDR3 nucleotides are TGTGCCAGCTCACCACAGGACAGTAGCAATCAGCCCCAGCATTTT.

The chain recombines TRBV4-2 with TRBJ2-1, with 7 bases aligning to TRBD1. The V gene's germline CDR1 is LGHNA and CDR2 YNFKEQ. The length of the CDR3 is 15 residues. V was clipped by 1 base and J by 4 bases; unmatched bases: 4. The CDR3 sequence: CASSQGRGPYNEQFF. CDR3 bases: TGTGCCAGCAGCCAAGGAAGGGGGCCTTACAATGAGCAGTTCTTC.

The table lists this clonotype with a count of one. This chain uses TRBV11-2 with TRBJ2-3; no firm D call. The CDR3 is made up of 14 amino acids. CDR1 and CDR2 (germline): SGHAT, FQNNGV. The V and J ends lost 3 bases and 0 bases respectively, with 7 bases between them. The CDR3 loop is CASSFDRSTDTQYF. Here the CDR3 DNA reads TGTGCCAGCAGCTTCGATCGTAGCACAGATACGCAGTATTTT. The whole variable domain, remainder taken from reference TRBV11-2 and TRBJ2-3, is EAGVAQSPRYKIIEKRQSVAFWCNPISGHATLYWYQQILGQGPKLLIQFQNNGVVDDSQLPKDRFSAERLKGVDSTLKIQPAKLEDSAVYLCASSFDRSTDTQYFGPGTRLTVL.

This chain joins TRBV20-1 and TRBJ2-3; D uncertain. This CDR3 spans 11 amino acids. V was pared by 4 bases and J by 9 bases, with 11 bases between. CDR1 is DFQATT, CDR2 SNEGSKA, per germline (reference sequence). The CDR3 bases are TGCAGTGCTAAGCCTGCTGGGACGCAGTATTTT. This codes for CSAKPAGTQYF.

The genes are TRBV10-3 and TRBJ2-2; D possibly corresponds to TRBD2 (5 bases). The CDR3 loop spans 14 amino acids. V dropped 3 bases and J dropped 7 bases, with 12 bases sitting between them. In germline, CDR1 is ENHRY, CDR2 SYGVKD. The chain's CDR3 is CAISDPGDGGELFF. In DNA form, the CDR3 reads TGTGCCATCAGTGATCCCGGGGATGGCGGGGAGCTGTTTTTT.

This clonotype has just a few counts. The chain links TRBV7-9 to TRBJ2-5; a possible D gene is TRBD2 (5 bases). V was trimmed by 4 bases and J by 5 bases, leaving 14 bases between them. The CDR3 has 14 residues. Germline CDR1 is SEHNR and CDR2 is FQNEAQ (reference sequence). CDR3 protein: CASSWSGGAETQYF. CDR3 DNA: TGTGCCAGCAGCTGGAGCGGTGGAGCGGAGACCCAGTACTTC.

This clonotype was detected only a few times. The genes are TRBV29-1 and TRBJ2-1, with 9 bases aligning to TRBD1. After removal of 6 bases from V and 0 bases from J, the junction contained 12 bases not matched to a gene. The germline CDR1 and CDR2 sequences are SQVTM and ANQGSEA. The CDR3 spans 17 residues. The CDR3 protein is CSVTGQGGMVSYNEQFF. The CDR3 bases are TGCAGCGTAACGGGACAGGGAGGGATGGTCTCCTACAATGAGCAGTTCTTC.

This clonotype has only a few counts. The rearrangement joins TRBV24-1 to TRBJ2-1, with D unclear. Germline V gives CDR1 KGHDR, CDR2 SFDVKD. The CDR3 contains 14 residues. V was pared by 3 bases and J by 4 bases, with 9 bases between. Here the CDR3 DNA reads TGTGCCACCAGTGATACAACTCGTTACAATGAGCAGTTCTTC. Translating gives CATSDTTRYNEQFF.

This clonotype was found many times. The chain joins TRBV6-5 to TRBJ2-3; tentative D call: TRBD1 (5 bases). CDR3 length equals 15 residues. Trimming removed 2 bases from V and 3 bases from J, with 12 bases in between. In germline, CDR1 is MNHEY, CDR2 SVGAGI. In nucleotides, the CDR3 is TGTGCCAGCAGTTACAGGGGATTGGGTACAGATACGCAGTATTTT. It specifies CASSYRGLGTDTQYF.

CDR3 loop: CASSQAGTGASYTF. In DNA, the CDR3 is TGTGCCAGCAGCCAAGCGGGGACAGGGGCTAGCTACACCTTC. The chain has TRBV4-2 and TRBJ1-2, with 10 bases that match TRBD1. The CDR3 extends over 14 amino acids. Germline V gene lookup returns CDR1 LGHNA and CDR2 YNFKEQ. V lost 1 base to trimming and J lost 9 bases; unmatched junction nucleotides: 5.

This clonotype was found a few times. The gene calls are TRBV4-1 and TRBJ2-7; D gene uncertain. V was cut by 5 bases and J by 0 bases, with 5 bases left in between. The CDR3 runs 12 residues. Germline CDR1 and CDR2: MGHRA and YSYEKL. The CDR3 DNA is TGCGCCAGCAGCGGAGTCTCCTACGAGCAGTACTTC. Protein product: CASSGVSYEQYF.

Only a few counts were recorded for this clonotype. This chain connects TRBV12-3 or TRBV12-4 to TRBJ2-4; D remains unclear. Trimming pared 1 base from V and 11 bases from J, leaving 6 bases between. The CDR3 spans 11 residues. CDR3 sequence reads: CASSLGALQYF. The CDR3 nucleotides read TGTGCCAGCAGTTTAGGGGCCCTTCAGTACTTC.

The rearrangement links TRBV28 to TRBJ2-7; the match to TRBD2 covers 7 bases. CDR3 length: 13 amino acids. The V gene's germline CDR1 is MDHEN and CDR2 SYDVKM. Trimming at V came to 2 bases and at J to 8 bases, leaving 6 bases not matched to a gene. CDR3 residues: CASSLQGGWKQYV. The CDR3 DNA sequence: TGTGCCAGCAGTTTACAGGGAGGGTGGAAGCAGTACGTC.

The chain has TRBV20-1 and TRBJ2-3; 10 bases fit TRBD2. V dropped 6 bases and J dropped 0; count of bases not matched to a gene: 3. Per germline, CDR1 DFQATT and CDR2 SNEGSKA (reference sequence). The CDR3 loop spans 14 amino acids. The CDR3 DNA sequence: TGCAGTGCGCGGACTAGCGGTAGCACAGATACGCAGTATTTT. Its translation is CSARTSGSTDTQYF.

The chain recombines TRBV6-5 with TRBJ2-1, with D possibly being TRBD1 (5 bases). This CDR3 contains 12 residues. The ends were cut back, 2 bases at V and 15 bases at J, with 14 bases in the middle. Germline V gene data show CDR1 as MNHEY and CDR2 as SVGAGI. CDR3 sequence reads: CASSYLAGSLFF. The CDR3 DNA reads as TGTGCCAGCAGTTACCTGGCAGGGTCGCTGTTCTTC.

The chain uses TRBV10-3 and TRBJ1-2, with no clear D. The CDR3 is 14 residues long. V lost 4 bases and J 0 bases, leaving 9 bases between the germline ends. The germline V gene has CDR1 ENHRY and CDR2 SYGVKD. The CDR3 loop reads CAISVSQPNYGYTF. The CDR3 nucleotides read TGTGCCATCAGTGTTTCTCAGCCTAACTATGGCTACACCTTC.

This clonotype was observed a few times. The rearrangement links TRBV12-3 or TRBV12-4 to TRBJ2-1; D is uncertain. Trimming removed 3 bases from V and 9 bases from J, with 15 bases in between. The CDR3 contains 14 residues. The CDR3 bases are TGTGCCAGCAGTTTGTCAGCCTTGGGTGGTGAGCAGTTCTTC. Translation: CASSLSALGGEQFF.

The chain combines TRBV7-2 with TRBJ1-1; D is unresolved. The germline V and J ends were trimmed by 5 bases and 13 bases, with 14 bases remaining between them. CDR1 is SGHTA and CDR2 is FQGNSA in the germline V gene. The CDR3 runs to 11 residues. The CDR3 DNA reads TGTGCCAGCAGCGGGATCCGGCGGGTTTTCTTT. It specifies CASSGIRRVFF.